What follows are 25 T cell receptor beta chains derived from one specimen sequenced in a study of radiotherapy plus CTLA-4 blockade in lung cancer. The table came from immunoSEQ multiplex PCR; TCRdb's copy has only in-frame clones and leaves some out. Of about 51,000 clones in the sample, roughly 80% were seen once. Here the sequenced sample was peripheral blood, taken from a patient treated with radiotherapy plus ipilimumab. These receptors originate from a human donor with non-small cell lung cancer who had a complete response to radiotherapy plus ipilimumab.

The rearrangement links TRBV25-1 to TRBJ2-3; 7 nucleotides match TRBD1. The V segment lost 6 bases and the J segment 4 bases; nucleotides outside the gene matches: 10. Germline CDR1 MGHDK, CDR2 SYGVNS. The CDR3 consists of 15 residues. CDR3 protein: CASSLRDSGSDTQYF. The CDR3 nucleotides are TGTGCCAGCAGCCTCCGGGACAGCGGATCAGATACGCAGTATTTT. Full variable domain (remainder filled in from reference TRBV25-1 and TRBJ2-3): EADIYQTPRYLVIGTGKKITLECSQTMGHDKMYWYQQDPGMELHLIHYSYGVNSTEKGDLSSESTVSRIRTEHFPLTLESARPSHTSQYLCASSLRDSGSDTQYFGPGTRLTVL.

The gene calls are TRBV5-1 and TRBJ2-4; TRBD2 might be the D (5 bases). CDR3 size: 15 residues. V was shortened by 4 bases and J by 0 bases, with 11 bases between the two germline ends. Per the germline V gene, CDR1 is SGHRS and CDR2 is YFSETQ. The CDR3 bases are TGCGCCAGCAGCCCATTAGAGGGAGCCAAAAACATTCAGTACTTC. It codes for CASSPLEGAKNIQYF. Based on the CDR3 plus reference TRBV5-1 and TRBJ2-4, the full variable domain is KAGVTQTPRYLIKTRGQQVTLSCSPISGHRSVSWYQQTPGQGLQFLFEYFSETQRNKGNFPGRFSGRQFSNSRSEMNVSTLELGDSALYLCASSPLEGAKNIQYFGAGTRLSVL.

This clone was seen more than once but under ten times. The sample contains more than one DNA sequence encoding this CDR3. The V call is TRBV18, the J call TRBJ1-3; D ambiguous. The CDR3 covers 15 residues. The germline V and J ends were trimmed by 4 bases and 0 bases, with 10 bases remaining between them. In germline, CDR1 is KGHSH, CDR2 LQKENI. This chain's CDR3 is CASSRPPSSGNTIYF. The CDR3 region has the DNA TGTGCCAGCTCACGACCCCCGTCCTCTGGAAACACCATATATTTT.

DNA of the CDR3: TGTGCCAGCAGGGGACAGGGATACGGTACGCAGTATTTT. Its protein is CASRGQGYGTQYF. The chain is built from TRBV27 and TRBJ2-3, with 9 bases aligning to TRBD1. Germline V gene sequence: CDR1 MNHEY, CDR2 SMNVEV (reference sequence). The CDR3 spans 13 residues. V lost 6 bases and J lost 8; bases outside the gene matches: 6.

This sequence joins TRBV7-6 and TRBJ2-3, with TRBD2 matching over 12 bases. Germline values: CDR1 SGHVS, CDR2 FNYEAQ. Germline trimming cut 5 bases from V and 0 bases from J; bases unmatched to any gene: 12. CDR3 length: 19 amino acids. The CDR3 sequence is CASSLLGLAGSTSTDTQYF. In DNA, the CDR3 is TGTGCCAGCAGCCTCCTGGGACTAGCGGGCTCCACTAGCACAGATACGCAGTATTTT.

The chain recombines TRBV27 with TRBJ1-1; 10 bases line up with TRBD1. The CDR3 has 16 amino acids. The junction had 7 bases not matched to a gene; V was cut back by 5 bases and J by 1 base. The germline V gene has CDR1 MNHEY and CDR2 SMNVEV (reference sequence). As DNA, the CDR3 is TGTGCCAGCAGTACGGGACAGGGGAGGTGGAACACTGAAGCTTTCTTT. It codes for CASSTGQGRWNTEAFF.

V is TRBV2 and J is TRBJ2-5, with 10 bases matching TRBD2. After removal of 6 bases from V and 4 bases from J, the junction contained 8 bases not matched to a gene. The germline V gene has CDR1 SNHLY and CDR2 FYNNEI. The CDR3 contains 15 residues. The CDR3 region is CASRLLAGLGETQYF. CDR3 sequence (DNA): TGTGCCAGCAGATTACTAGCGGGGTTGGGAGAGACCCAGTACTTC.

CDR3 nucleotides: TGTGCCAGCAGCCTGGCGGGAGTAGGGACCGGGGAGCTGTTTTTT. Translation: CASSLAGVGTGELFF. V gene TRBV2 combines with J gene TRBJ2-2; 7 bases agree with TRBD2. Germline CDR1 is SNHLY and CDR2 is FYNNEI. The CDR3 consists of 15 residues. V lost 6 bases to trimming and J lost 5 bases; unmatched junction nucleotides: 9.

The chain uses TRBV7-2 and TRBJ2-7, with D perhaps matching TRBD2 (6 bases). The V end was cut by 5 bases, the J end by 9 bases, with 14 bases between. Germline assignment: CDR1 SGHTA and CDR2 FQGNSA. The CDR3 has 12 residues. CDR3 bases: TGTGCCAGCAGCGAGACCCGGAGGGGGCAGTACTTC. Translation: CASSETRRGQYF.

This clone was seen a few times. V and J are TRBV5-6 and TRBJ2-7; D remains unclear. The germline V gene encodes CDR1 SGHDT and CDR2 YYEEEE. The CDR3 is made up of 11 amino acids. The ends were cut back, 0 bases at V and 12 bases at J, with 10 bases in the middle. The CDR3 sequence: CASSLGGSLYV. CDR3 DNA sequence: TGTGCCAGCAGCTTGGGAGGTAGCCTGTACGTC.

The chain links TRBV4-3 to TRBJ1-1, with D tentatively TRBD1 (5 bases). Germline V CDR1 and CDR2: LGHNA, YSLEER. V shed 3 bases and J shed 3 bases, with 8 bases lying between them. This CDR3 has 13 amino acids. CDR3 residues: CASSQLTDTEAFF. Written as DNA, the CDR3 is TGCGCCAGCAGCCAGCTGACAGACACTGAAGCTTTCTTT.

This chain connects TRBV7-9 to TRBJ1-1, with D uncertain. Trimming removed 5 bases at V and 1 base at J, with 5 bases between. The length of the CDR3 is 12 residues. Germline CDR1 reads SEHNR; CDR2 reads FQNEAQ (reference sequence). CDR3 residues: CASSPWNTEAFF. The CDR3 DNA is TGTGCCAGCAGCCCGTGGAACACTGAAGCTTTCTTT.

This clone came up once. V is TRBV5-1 and J is TRBJ2-1; TRBD2 aligns across 7 bases. The ends lost 1 base at V and 2 bases at J; junction bases unmatched: 3. The CDR3 is 15 amino acids. The germline V gene encodes CDR1 SGHRS and CDR2 YFSETQ. The DNA of the CDR3 is TGCGCCAGCAGCTTGCGCCGGGGGGCCTACAATGAGCAGTTCTTC. This encodes CASSLRRGAYNEQFF.

The chain uses TRBV15 and TRBJ2-5; D not resolved. V lost 0 bases and J 3 bases, leaving 8 bases between the germline ends. This CDR3 spans 14 amino acids. Germline assignment: CDR1 LNHNV and CDR2 YYDKDF (reference sequence). As DNA, the CDR3 is TGTGCCACCAGCAGAGATTACAGCAAAGAGACCCAGTACTTC. As protein: CATSRDYSKETQYF.

The J gene is TRBJ1-1, the V gene TRBV6-1, with TRBD1 matching 7 bases. The CDR3 covers 15 residues. In germline, CDR1 is MNHNS, CDR2 SASEGT. V dropped 6 bases and J dropped 4; count of bases not matched to a gene: 11. This CDR3 is CASSPHPNRGTEAFF. For the CDR3, the DNA is TGTGCCAGCAGCCCGCACCCCAACAGGGGCACTGAAGCTTTCTTT.

This chain links TRBV9 with TRBJ2-7, with a possible D match to TRBD1 (7 bases). V was shortened by 3 bases and J by 6 bases, with 25 bases between the two germline ends. Germline-derived CDR1 and CDR2 are SGDLS and YYNGEE. This CDR3 region has 17 residues. CDR3 loop: CASSATIQGGAEGEQYF. The CDR3 DNA is TGTGCCAGCAGCGCCACTATTCAGGGGGGCGCGGAGGGCGAGCAGTACTTC.

In its sample, this clone was seen many times. This chain uses TRBV21-1 with TRBJ1-3; the table gives TRBD1 as D, unverified against the DNA. TRBV21-1 constitutes a pseudogene. The CDR3 sequence is 18 residues long. This CDR3 is CASSKFISGQRFGNTIYF. The CDR3 nucleotides are TGTGCCAGCAGCAAATTCATTTCGGGACAGCGATTTGGAAACACCATATATTTT.

The chain employs TRBV9 and TRBJ2-7; 7 bases line up with TRBD1. This CDR3 has 16 amino acids. Germline values: CDR1 SGDLS, CDR2 YYNGEE. The junction had 10 bases not matched to a gene; V was cut back by 3 bases and J by 1 base. CDR3 DNA sequence: TGTGCCAGCAGCGAGGGGGACAGCGAGATTTCCTACGAGCAGTACTTC. Its protein product is CASSEGDSEISYEQYF. Full variable domain (remainder filled in from reference TRBV9 and TRBJ2-7): DSGVTQTPKHLITATGQRVTLRCSPRSGDLSVYWYQQSLDQGLQFLIQYYNGEERAKGNILERFSAQQFPDLHSELNLSSLELGDSALYFCASSEGDSEISYEQYFGPGTRLTVT.

J is TRBJ1-4 and V is TRBV2; a possible D gene is TRBD1 (6 bases). The germline V gene encodes CDR1 SNHLY and CDR2 FYNNEI. This CDR3 is 12 amino acids long. The germline V and J ends were trimmed by 10 bases and 6 bases, with 12 bases remaining between them. CDR3 region: CAIQGTDEKLFF. The CDR3 coding sequence is TGTGCCATCCAGGGGACGGATGAAAAACTGTTTTTT.

The chain employs TRBV7-8 and TRBJ2-1; possible D gene TRBD1, 6 bases. The CDR3 is made up of 14 amino acids. Germline-derived CDR1 and CDR2 are SGHVS and FQNEAQ. The V end lost 1 base, the J end lost 14 bases, and 18 bases lay between the germline ends. In nucleotides, the CDR3 is TGTGCCAGCAGCTTAGGGGCAGGGGCCCCGAGAGAGTTCTTC. Amino acids: CASSLGAGAPREFF.

This chain joins TRBV9 and TRBJ1-1, with D perhaps TRBD1 (5 bases). CDR1 SGDLS and CDR2 YYNGEE come from the germline V gene. This CDR3 has 13 amino acids. The ends were cut back, 2 bases at V and 2 bases at J, with 7 bases in the middle. The CDR3 is CASSVQGNTEAFF. CDR3 nucleotides: TGTGCCAGCAGCGTCCAGGGAAACACTGAAGCTTTCTTT. The full variable domain, completed using reference TRBV9 and TRBJ1-1, is DSGVTQTPKHLITATGQRVTLRCSPRSGDLSVYWYQQSLDQGLQFLIQYYNGEERAKGNILERFSAQQFPDLHSELNLSSLELGDSALYFCASSVQGNTEAFFGQGTRLTVV.

This clone has more than one count but fewer than ten. This chain connects TRBV15 to TRBJ2-5; TRBD1 aligns across 7 bases. CDR3 length: 12 residues. Germline CDR1 and CDR2: LNHNV and YYDKDF (reference sequence). J was trimmed by 4 bases and V by 5 bases; bases with no gene match: 1. The CDR3 nucleotides are TGTGCCACCAGCGAGGGGGCAGAGACCCAGTACTTC. Translating it yields CATSEGAETQYF. The whole variable domain, filled in from reference TRBV15 and TRBJ2-5, reads DAMVIQNPRYQVTQFGKPVTLSCSQTLNHNVMYWYQQKSSQAPKLLFHYYDKDFNNEADTPDNFQSRRPNTSFCFLDIRSPGLGDTAMYLCATSEGAETQYFGPGTRLLVL.

V is TRBV11-2 and J is TRBJ1-3; 10 bases match TRBD1. Germline lookup yields CDR1 SGHAT and CDR2 FQNNGV. The CDR3 covers 16 residues. J was trimmed by 1 base and V by 6 bases; bases with no gene match: 6. CDR3 DNA: TGTGCCAGCAGGTGGGACAGGGGAAGATCTGGAAACACCATATATTTT. This sequence encodes CASRWDRGRSGNTIYF.

The rearrangement links TRBV29-1 to TRBJ1-2; 7 bases line up with TRBD1. This CDR3 contains 12 residues. Germline loops: CDR1 SQVTM, CDR2 ANQGSEA. Unmatched junction bases numbered 5, after V lost 5 bases and J lost 5 bases. The CDR3 DNA is TGCAGCGTTACCGGACAGGCGTATGGCTACACCTTC. Amino acid sequence: CSVTGQAYGYTF.

The rearrangement links TRBV9 to TRBJ1-6; no reliable D call. This CDR3 spans 15 amino acids. V lost 0 bases and J 7 bases, leaving 11 bases between the germline ends. From germline, CDR1 is SGDLS and CDR2 YYNGEE. The CDR3 DNA reads as TGTGCCAGCAGCGTAGGTGCGGGATCCAATTCACCCCTCCACTTT. Its protein product is CASSVGAGSNSPLHF.